One and the same sample provided the 18 T cell receptor beta chains below, sequenced in a study of blood T cell repertoires in COVID-19. This table comes from immunoSEQ multiplex PCR, and its TCRdb copy is limited to in-frame clones, with some not included. The table shows about 480,000 clones, with around nine tenths occurring only once. Input material: peripheral blood. Receptors originate from a woman under 40 with acute or convalescent COVID-19.

This clone was detected once. The sample has other DNA sequences that encode this CDR3 too. The chain is built from TRBV7-3 and TRBJ2-3; possible D gene TRBD2, 6 bases. Trimming pared 3 bases from V and 3 bases from J, leaving 10 bases between. Germline CDR1 reads SGHTA; CDR2 reads FQGTGA. The CDR3 is made up of 14 amino acids. CDR3: CASSFLGGTDTQYF. The CDR3 DNA follows: TGTGCCAGCAGCTTTCTTGGGGGGACAGATACGCAGTATTTT.

The chain joins TRBV5-4 to TRBJ1-4; 7 bases match TRBD1. In germline, CDR1 is SGHNT, CDR2 YYREEE (reference sequence). The CDR3 consists of 14 residues. Trimming took 4 bases from V and 1 from J; bases not matched to a gene: 1. For the CDR3, the DNA is TGTGCCAGCAGCCGACAGGGAACTAATGAAAAACTGTTTTTT. As protein: CASSRQGTNEKLFF.

The rearrangement uses TRBV19 and TRBJ1-2; 8 bases match TRBD1. Germline assignment: CDR1 LNHDA and CDR2 SQIVND (reference sequence). This CDR3 comprises 12 residues. The V and J ends lost 5 bases and 8 bases, in that order; junction bases with no gene match: 4. This CDR3 is CASSDRGQGYTF. The CDR3 DNA reads TGTGCCAGTAGTGACAGGGGACAGGGCTACACCTTC.

This clone was recorded once. The gene calls are TRBV24-1 and TRBJ2-2, with D perhaps TRBD2 (6 bases). Per germline, CDR1 KGHDR and CDR2 SFDVKD. With 2 bases removed from V and 3 bases from J, the gap between germline ends came to 9 bases. The CDR3 extends over 15 amino acids. CDR3 sequence: CATSDYRDYTGELFF. The CDR3 DNA follows: TGTGCCACCAGTGATTACCGGGACTACACCGGGGAGCTGTTTTTT.

The chain has TRBV2 and TRBJ1-1; 8 positions agree with TRBD1. CDR1 is SNHLY, CDR2 FYNNEI, per germline. The CDR3 runs 14 residues. Losses at the gene ends were 7 bases for V and 6 bases for J; bases not matched to a gene: 10. The CDR3 DNA reads TGTGCCAGCATCCAAGACAGGGGTCGGCCTGAAGCTTTCTTT. It is translated as CASIQDRGRPEAFF.

CDR3 loop: CASSLATGTEETQYF. CDR3 nucleotides: TGTGCCAGCAGCTTGGCGACCGGGACAGAAGAGACCCAGTACTTC. The chain links TRBV5-5 to TRBJ2-5, with 7 nucleotides matching TRBD1. This CDR3 contains 15 residues. V shed 0 bases, J shed 3 bases, and the junction held 5 bases outside the gene matches. Germline V CDR1 and CDR2: SGHKS, YYEKEE (reference sequence).

This clone was seen only a few times. The rearrangement joins TRBV7-9 to TRBJ1-4; tentatively, D is TRBD1 (6 bases). Germline CDR1 reads SEHNR; CDR2 reads FQNEAQ (reference sequence). The V and J ends lost 4 bases and 4 bases respectively, with 19 bases between them. CDR3 length: 17 amino acids. CDR3 in amino acids: CASSSGHTGSNNEKLFF. The CDR3 DNA reads as TGTGCCAGCAGCTCAGGGCATACAGGGAGTAATAATGAAAAACTGTTTTTT.

V gene TRBV2 combines with J gene TRBJ2-7; weak D call: TRBD1 (6 bases). V gave up 3 bases and J gave up 5 bases, with 14 bases separating them. This CDR3 has 14 amino acids. In germline, CDR1 is SNHLY, CDR2 FYNNEI. CDR3 sequence (DNA): TGTGCCAGCAGTGACGGACAGAGCTGGCACGAGCAGTACTTC. As protein: CASSDGQSWHEQYF.

The chain is built from TRBV7-2 and TRBJ1-6; D may be TRBD1 (5 bases). Germline V gives CDR1 SGHTA, CDR2 FQGNSA. The CDR3 sequence is 16 residues long. The germline V and J ends were trimmed by 5 bases and 7 bases, with 18 bases remaining between them. As DNA, the CDR3 is TGTGCCAGCAGCCCCCGGGGGGTGGGCTGGAATTCACCCCTCCACTTT. Translated: CASSPRGVGWNSPLHF.

This chain's CDR3 is CASSLNSRDTQYF. In DNA form, the CDR3 reads TGTGCCAGCAGCTTGAACTCTCGGGATACGCAGTATTTT. The chain employs TRBV5-4 and TRBJ2-3; D not resolved. Trimming pared 1 base from V and 6 bases from J, leaving 9 bases between. The CDR3 runs to 13 residues. Germline V CDR1 and CDR2: SGHNT, YYREEE (reference sequence).

The chain has TRBV2 and TRBJ2-5; 10 bases are shared with TRBD1. V dropped 4 bases and J dropped 6; count of bases not matched to a gene: 5. Per the germline V gene, CDR1 is SNHLY and CDR2 is FYNNEI. The CDR3 contains 14 residues. As DNA, the CDR3 is TGTGCCAGCAGTGTACCGGGACAGGGGAAGACCCAGTACTTC. Translation: CASSVPGQGKTQYF.

This clone occurred once. This chain joins TRBV30 and TRBJ2-5; 9 nucleotides match TRBD1. Germline CDR1 and CDR2: GTSNPN and SVGIG (reference sequence). The CDR3 extends over 14 amino acids. The V segment lost 5 bases and the J segment 3 bases; nucleotides outside the gene matches: 7. The CDR3 bases are TGTGCCTGGGGGTCGGGACAGGGCAAAGAGACCCAGTACTTC. Its translation is CAWGSGQGKETQYF.

The chain links TRBV6-1 to TRBJ2-1; D possibly corresponds to TRBD2 (5 bases). The CDR3 runs to 15 residues. Germline lookup yields CDR1 MNHNS and CDR2 SASEGT. With 2 bases removed from V and 4 bases from J, the gap between germline ends came to 12 bases. CDR3 nucleotides: TGTGCCAGCAGTGAAAGCGGCGAACCATACAATGAGCAGTTCTTC. Residues: CASSESGEPYNEQFF.

V and J are TRBV30 and TRBJ2-3, with TRBD2 matching over 12 bases. Germline CDR1 is GTSNPN and CDR2 is SVGIG (reference sequence). Losses at the gene ends were 7 bases for V and 4 bases for J; bases not matched to a gene: 6. The CDR3 consists of 14 residues. CDR3 DNA: TGTGCCTCGCGGACTAGCGGGGAAGCAGATACGCAGTATTTT. Its translation: CASRTSGEADTQYF.

This chain uses TRBV30 with TRBJ1-1; D gene uncertain. CDR1 is GTSNPN and CDR2 is SVGIG in the germline V gene (reference sequence). The CDR3 is 14 amino acids. V dropped 2 bases and J dropped 8 bases, with 18 bases sitting between them. The CDR3 nucleotides read TGTGCCTGGAGTAATGACGGAGGGCTGAGGGAAGCTTTCTTT. It specifies CAWSNDGGLREAFF.

The V gene is TRBV4-1, the J gene TRBJ1-1, with TRBD1 identical over 7 bases. Germline CDR1 is MGHRA and CDR2 is YSYEKL. Trimming at V came to 3 bases and at J to 5 bases, leaving 18 bases not matched to a gene. This CDR3 is built from 18 residues. Written as DNA, the CDR3 is TGCGCCAGCAGCCATAAAAGGTTGAGGGGGCGGGAAAGGACTGAAGCTTTCTTT. This translates into CASSHKRLRGRERTEAFF.

The genes are TRBV5-5 and TRBJ2-2; the D gene is possibly TRBD1 (6 bases). Germline assignment: CDR1 SGHKS and CDR2 YYEKEE (reference sequence). The CDR3 totals 16 residues. The V end was cut by 0 bases, the J end by 7 bases, with 16 bases between. This CDR3 reads CASSLAGGRGGGELFF. The DNA for the CDR3 is TGTGCCAGCAGCTTGGCCGGCGGTAGAGGGGGCGGGGAGCTGTTTTTT.

V is TRBV9 and J is TRBJ1-6; possibly TRBD1 for D (5 bases). This CDR3 is built from 13 residues. Trimming shortened V by 7 bases and J by 1 base, and 6 bases separated the two germline ends. Germline lookup yields CDR1 SGDLS and CDR2 YYNGEE. CDR3: CASGASYNSPLHF. The DNA of the CDR3 is TGTGCCAGCGGGGCGTCCTATAATTCACCCCTCCACTTT.